This T cell receptor beta chain was sequenced for a study of blood T cell repertoires in COVID-19. In the original processing: Quantification of nucleated cells was approximated via reference gene primer amplification. Measured with immunoSEQ multiplex PCR; TCRdb has only the in-frame clones, and not every one. The DNA was the basis for D and trimming; V, J and clone size are from that table. Of 150,000 to 200,000 clones detected, roughly 77% appear once; the ten largest clones hold about a sixth. This clone was seen once. The J segment lost 0 bases and the V segment lost 3 bases, leaving 4 bases of the junction unmatched. This CDR3 comprises 15 residues. CDR1 KGHSH and CDR2 LQKENI come from the germline V gene.

The clonotype was recovered from a woman between 50 and 59 years old with acute COVID-19. The sample comprised PBMCs or T cells enriched from blood (not recorded which). This sequence joins TRBV18 and TRBJ1-1, with 7 bases aligning to TRBD1. CDR3 protein: CASSPRGPLNTEAFF. DNA of the CDR3: TGTGCCAGCTCACCTAGGGGGCCCCTGAACACTGAAGCTTTCTTT.